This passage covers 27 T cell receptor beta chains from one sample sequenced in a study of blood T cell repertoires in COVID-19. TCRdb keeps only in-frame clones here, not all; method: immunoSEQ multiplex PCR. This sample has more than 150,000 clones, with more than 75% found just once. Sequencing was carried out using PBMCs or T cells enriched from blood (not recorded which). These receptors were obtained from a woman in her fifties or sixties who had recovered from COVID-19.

This chain's CDR3 is CASSQTSGRASIRAQYF. The DNA for the CDR3 is TGTGCCAGCAGCCAAACAAGCGGGAGGGCATCTATCCGGGCGCAGTATTTT. V gene TRBV14 combines with J gene TRBJ2-3; TRBD2 matches at 10 bases. After removal of 2 bases from V and 10 bases from J, the junction contained 15 bases not matched to a gene. In germline, CDR1 is SGHDN, CDR2 FVKESK. There are 17 residues in the CDR3. Together with reference TRBV14 and TRBJ2-3, the CDR3 gives the full variable domain: EAGVTQFPSHSVIEKGQTVTLRCDPISGHDNLYWYRRVMGKEIKFLLHFVKESKQDESGMPNNRFLAERTGGTYSTLKVQPAELEDSGVYFCASSQTSGRASIRAQYFGPGTRLTVL.

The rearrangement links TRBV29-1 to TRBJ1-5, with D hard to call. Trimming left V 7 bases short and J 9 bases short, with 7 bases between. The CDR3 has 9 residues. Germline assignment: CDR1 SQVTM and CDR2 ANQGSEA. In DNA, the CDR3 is TGCAGCGCCGGTCCGCCCCAGCATTTT. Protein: CSAGPPQHF.

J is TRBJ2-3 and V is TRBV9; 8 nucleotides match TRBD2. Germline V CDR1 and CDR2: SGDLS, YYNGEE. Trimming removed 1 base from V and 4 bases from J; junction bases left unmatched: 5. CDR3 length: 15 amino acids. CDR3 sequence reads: CASSVLGTSPDTQYF. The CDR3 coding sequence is TGTGCCAGCAGCGTACTCGGGACTAGTCCAGATACGCAGTATTTT. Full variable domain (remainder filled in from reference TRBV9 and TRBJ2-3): DSGVTQTPKHLITATGQRVTLRCSPRSGDLSVYWYQQSLDQGLQFLIQYYNGEERAKGNILERFSAQQFPDLHSELNLSSLELGDSALYFCASSVLGTSPDTQYFGPGTRLTVL.

CDR3 protein: CASSTTGDPSTEAFF. In nucleotides, the CDR3 is TGTGCCAGTAGTACGACAGGGGATCCTAGCACTGAAGCTTTCTTT. The V and J genes are TRBV19 and TRBJ1-1; 8 positions match TRBD1. The CDR3 sequence is 15 residues long. J lost 4 bases, V lost 4 bases, and 8 bases had no gene match. CDR1 is LNHDA, CDR2 SQIVND, per germline (reference sequence).

The CDR3 sequence: CASSQDSHTAGGPNEKLFF. CDR3 DNA sequence: TGTGCCAGCAGCCAAGATTCACACACGGCCGGCGGGCCTAATGAAAAACTGTTTTTT. The chain uses TRBV4-2 and TRBJ1-4, with unresolved D. The V and J ends lost 0 bases and 3 bases respectively, with 20 bases between them. The CDR3 covers 19 residues. Germline V gene lookup returns CDR1 LGHNA and CDR2 YNFKEQ.

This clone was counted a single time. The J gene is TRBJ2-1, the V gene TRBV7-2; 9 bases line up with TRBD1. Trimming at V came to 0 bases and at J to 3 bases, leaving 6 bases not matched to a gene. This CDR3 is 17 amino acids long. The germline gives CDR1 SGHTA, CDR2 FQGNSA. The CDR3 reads CASSLALRDRDYNEQFF. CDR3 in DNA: TGTGCCAGCAGCTTAGCCCTGAGGGACAGGGACTACAATGAGCAGTTCTTC.

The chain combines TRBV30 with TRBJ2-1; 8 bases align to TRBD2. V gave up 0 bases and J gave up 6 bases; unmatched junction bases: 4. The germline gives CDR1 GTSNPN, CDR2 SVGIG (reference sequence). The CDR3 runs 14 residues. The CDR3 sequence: CAWSVLSGGNEQFF. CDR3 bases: TGTGCCTGGAGTGTACTGAGCGGGGGCAATGAGCAGTTCTTC. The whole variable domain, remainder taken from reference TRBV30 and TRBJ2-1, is SQTIHQWPATLVQPVGSPLSLECTVEGTSNPNLYWYRQAAGRGLQLLFYSVGIGQISSEVPQNLSASRPQDRQFILSSKKLLLSDSGFYLCAWSVLSGGNEQFFGPGTRLTVL.

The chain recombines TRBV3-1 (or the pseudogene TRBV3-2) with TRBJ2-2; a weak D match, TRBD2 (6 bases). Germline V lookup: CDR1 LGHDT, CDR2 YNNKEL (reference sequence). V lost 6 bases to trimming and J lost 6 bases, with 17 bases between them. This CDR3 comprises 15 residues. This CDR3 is CASRLGGVWSGELFF. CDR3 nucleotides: TGTGCCAGCAGACTAGGCGGGGTTTGGTCCGGGGAGCTGTTTTTT.

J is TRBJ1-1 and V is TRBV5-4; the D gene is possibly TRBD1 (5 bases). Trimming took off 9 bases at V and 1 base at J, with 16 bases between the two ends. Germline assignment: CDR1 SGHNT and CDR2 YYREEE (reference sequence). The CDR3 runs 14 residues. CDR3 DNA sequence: TGTGCCAACACCCTTCAGGGAACGAACACTGAAGCTTTCTTT. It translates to CANTLQGTNTEAFF.

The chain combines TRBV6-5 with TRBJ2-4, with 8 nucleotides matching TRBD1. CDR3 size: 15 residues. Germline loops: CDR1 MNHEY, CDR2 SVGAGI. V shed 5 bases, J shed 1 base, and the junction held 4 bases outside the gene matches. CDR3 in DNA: TGTGCCAGCAGTCCCCGACAGGGGGCCAAAAACATTCAGTACTTC. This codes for CASSPRQGAKNIQYF.

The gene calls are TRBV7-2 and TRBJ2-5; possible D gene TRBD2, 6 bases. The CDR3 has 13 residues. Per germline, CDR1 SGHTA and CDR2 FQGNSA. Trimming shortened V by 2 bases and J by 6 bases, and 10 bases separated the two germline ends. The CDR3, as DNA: TGTGCCAGCAGCTTAATCGGGGGACAGACCCAGTACTTC. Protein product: CASSLIGGQTQYF.

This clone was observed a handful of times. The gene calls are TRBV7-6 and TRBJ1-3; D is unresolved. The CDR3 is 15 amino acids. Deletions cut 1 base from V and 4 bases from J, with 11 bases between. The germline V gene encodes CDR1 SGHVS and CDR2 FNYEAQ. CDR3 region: CASSLGRPGGNTIYF. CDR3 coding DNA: TGTGCCAGCAGCTTAGGCAGGCCAGGAGGAAACACCATATATTTT. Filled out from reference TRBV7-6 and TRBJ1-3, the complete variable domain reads GAGVSQSPRYKVTKRGQDVALRCDPISGHVSLYWYRQALGQGPEFLTYFNYEAQQDKSGLPNDRFSAERPEGSISTLTIQRTEQRDSAMYRCASSLGRPGGNTIYFGEGSWLTVV.

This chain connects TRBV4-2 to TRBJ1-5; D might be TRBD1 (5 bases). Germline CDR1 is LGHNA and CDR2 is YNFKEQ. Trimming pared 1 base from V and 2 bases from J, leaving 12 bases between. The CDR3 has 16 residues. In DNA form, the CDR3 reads TGTGCCAGCAGCCAAGTCATATTAGGGGGCAATCAGCCCCAGCATTTT. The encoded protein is CASSQVILGGNQPQHF.

CDR3 residues: CASRVGGPNTEAFF. CDR3 sequence (DNA): TGTGCCAGCAGAGTGGGAGGCCCCAACACTGAAGCTTTCTTT. The chain has TRBV5-6 and TRBJ1-1; D gene ambiguous. The CDR3 covers 14 residues. Trimming took 5 bases from V and 2 from J, leaving 13 bases between them. Looked up from germline, CDR1 is SGHDT and CDR2 is YYEEEE.

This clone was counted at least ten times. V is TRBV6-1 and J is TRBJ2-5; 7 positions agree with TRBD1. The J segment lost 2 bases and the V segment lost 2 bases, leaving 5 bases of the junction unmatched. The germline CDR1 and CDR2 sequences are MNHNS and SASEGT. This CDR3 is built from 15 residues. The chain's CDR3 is CASSELTGAQETQYF. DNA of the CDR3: TGTGCCAGCAGTGAACTAACAGGGGCTCAAGAGACCCAGTACTTC.

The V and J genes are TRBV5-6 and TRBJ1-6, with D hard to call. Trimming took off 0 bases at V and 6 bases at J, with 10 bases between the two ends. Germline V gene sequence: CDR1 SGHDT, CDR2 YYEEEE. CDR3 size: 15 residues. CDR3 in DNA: TGTGCCAGCAGCTTGGGAGGGCGGATTAATTCACCCCTCCACTTT. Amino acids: CASSLGGRINSPLHF.

CDR3: CAWSPVQGGNSPLHF. Here the CDR3 DNA reads TGTGCCTGGAGTCCCGTCCAGGGAGGGAATTCACCCCTCCACTTT. The chain joins TRBV30 to TRBJ1-6; the D gene is possibly TRBD1 (5 bases). The germline V gene encodes CDR1 GTSNPN and CDR2 SVGIG (reference sequence). This CDR3 spans 15 amino acids. V gave up 2 bases and J gave up 7 bases, with 15 bases separating them.

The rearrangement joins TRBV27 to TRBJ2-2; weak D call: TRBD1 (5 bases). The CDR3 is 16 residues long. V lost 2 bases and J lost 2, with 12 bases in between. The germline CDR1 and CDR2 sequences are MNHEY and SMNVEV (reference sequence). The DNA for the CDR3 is TGTGCCAGCAGTTTAGGGTCCCGGACAAACACCGGGGAGCTGTTTTTT. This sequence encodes CASSLGSRTNTGELFF.

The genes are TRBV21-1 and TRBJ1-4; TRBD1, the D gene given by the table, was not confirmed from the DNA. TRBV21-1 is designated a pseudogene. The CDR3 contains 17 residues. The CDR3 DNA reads TGTGCCAGCAGCAGATTCCGGGACAGCCCAACTAATGAAAAACTGTTTTTT. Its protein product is CASSRFRDSPTNEKLFF.

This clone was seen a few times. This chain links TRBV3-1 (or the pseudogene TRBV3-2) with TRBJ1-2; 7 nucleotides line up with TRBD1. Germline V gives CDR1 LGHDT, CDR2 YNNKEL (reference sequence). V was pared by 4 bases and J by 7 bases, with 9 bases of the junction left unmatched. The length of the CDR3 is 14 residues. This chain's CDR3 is CASSPLGTAGGYTF. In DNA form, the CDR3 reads TGTGCCAGCAGCCCGTTAGGGACAGCTGGTGGCTACACCTTC.

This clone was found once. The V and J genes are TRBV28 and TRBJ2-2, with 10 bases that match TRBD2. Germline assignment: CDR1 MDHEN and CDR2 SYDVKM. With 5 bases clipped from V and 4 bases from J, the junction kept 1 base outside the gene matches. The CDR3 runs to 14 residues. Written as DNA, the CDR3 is TGTGCCAGCAGTCGGACTAGCGGCACCGGGGAGCTGTTTTTT. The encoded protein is CASSRTSGTGELFF.

CDR3 sequence reads: CASSFLALNNEQFF. The DNA for the CDR3 is TGTGCCAGCAGCTTTCTGGCTCTCAACAATGAGCAGTTCTTC. The J gene is TRBJ2-1, the V gene TRBV7-6; D gene unclear. Trimming removed 3 bases from V and 5 bases from J, with 11 bases in between. Per germline, CDR1 SGHVS and CDR2 FNYEAQ. CDR3 size: 14 residues.

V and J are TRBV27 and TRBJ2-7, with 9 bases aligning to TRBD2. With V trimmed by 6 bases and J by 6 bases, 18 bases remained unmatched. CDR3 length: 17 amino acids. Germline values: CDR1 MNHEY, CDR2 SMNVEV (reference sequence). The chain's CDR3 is CASSPLAGTSFFFEQYF. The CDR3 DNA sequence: TGTGCCAGCAGCCCCCTAGCCGGGACTAGCTTTTTCTTCGAGCAGTACTTC.

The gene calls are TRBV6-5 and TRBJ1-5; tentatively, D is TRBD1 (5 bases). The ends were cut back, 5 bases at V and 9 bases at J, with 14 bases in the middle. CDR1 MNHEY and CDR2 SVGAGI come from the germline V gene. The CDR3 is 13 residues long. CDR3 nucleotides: TGTGCCAGCAGTCGGGACTCCGATCGGCCCCAGCATTTT. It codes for CASSRDSDRPQHF.

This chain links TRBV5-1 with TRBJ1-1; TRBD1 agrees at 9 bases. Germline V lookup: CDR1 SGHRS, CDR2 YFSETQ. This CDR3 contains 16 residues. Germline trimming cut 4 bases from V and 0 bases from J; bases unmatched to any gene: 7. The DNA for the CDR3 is TGCGCCAGCAGCCCCCGGACAGGGGACATGAACACTGAAGCTTTCTTT. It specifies CASSPRTGDMNTEAFF.

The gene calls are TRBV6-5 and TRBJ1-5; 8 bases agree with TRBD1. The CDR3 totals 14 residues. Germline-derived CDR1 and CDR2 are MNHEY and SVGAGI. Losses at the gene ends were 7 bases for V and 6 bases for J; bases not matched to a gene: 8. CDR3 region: CASTADRVGQPQHF. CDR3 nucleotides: TGTGCCAGCACCGCGGACAGGGTGGGTCAGCCCCAGCATTTT.

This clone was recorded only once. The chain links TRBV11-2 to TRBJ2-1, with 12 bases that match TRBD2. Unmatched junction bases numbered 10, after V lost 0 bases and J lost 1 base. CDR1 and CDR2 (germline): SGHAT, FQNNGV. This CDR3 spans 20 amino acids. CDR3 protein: CASSLEGPITSGRSYNEQFF. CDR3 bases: TGTGCCAGCAGCTTAGAGGGTCCCATAACTAGCGGGAGGTCCTACAATGAGCAGTTCTTC.